This T cell receptor beta chain was recorded in a study of shared clonotypes between healthy human individuals. Method: immunoSEQ multiplex PCR; TCRdb's copy keeps in-frame clones and lacks some. The sample has 2 million to 2.5 million clones, more than 90% seen once; the top ten hold 0.1% to 0.15%. CDR1 MDHEN and CDR2 SYDVKM come from the germline V gene. V lost 5 bases and J 2 bases, leaving 13 bases between the germline ends. The CDR3 runs 15 residues. A CD45RA-negative memory subset and a CD45RA+ naive subset were separated from the CD4+ cells. This chain connects TRBV28 to TRBJ1-5; no clear D gene. The sample consisted of naive CD4+ T cells sorted from blood. The subset: CD45RA+ positively selected. The clonotype originates from a young man in good health. The CDR3 here is CASSLTGKGNQPQHF. In DNA, the CDR3 is TGTGCCAGCAGTCTGACCGGGAAGGGCAATCAGCCCCAGCATTTT.